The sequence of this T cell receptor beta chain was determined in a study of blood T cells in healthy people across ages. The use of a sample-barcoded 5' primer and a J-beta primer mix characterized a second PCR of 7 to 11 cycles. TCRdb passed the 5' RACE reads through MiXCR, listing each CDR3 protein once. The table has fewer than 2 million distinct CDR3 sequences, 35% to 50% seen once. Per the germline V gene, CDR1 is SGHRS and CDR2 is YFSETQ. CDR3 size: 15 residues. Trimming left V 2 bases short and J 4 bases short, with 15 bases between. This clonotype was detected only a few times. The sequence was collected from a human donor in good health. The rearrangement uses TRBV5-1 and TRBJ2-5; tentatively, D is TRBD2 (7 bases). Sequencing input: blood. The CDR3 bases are TGCGCCAGCAGCTTTTGGGGGGGCGAAGGAGAGACCCAGTACTTC. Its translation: CASSFWGGEGETQYF.